The 9 T cell receptor beta chains below all came from one sample that was sequenced in a study of TIL therapy for anti-PD-1-resistant metastatic lung cancer. The libraries were made with immunoSEQ v3. The table came from immunoSEQ multiplex PCR; TCRdb's copy has only in-frame clones and leaves some out. This table holds about 10,000 clones, 50% to 70% found once. Time point defined: pre-treatment sample, taken before nivolumab and TIL therapy. Pleural nodules or supraclavicular lymph nodes made up most of the excised metastases sampled. The input for sequencing was tumor tissue, taken at baseline. The receptors were gathered from a person aged 25-85 years with non-small cell lung cancer.

The DNA of the CDR3 is TGCGCCAGCAGCGCGCCCTTAGGGACCGGGGAGCTGTTTTTT. Encoded protein: CASSAPLGTGELFF. The genes are TRBV4-1 and TRBJ2-2; no definite D call. V was shortened by 5 bases and J by 5 bases, with 12 bases between the two germline ends. The CDR3 runs to 14 residues. Germline values: CDR1 MGHRA, CDR2 YSYEKL.

This clone was seen just once. The chain joins TRBV10-2 to TRBJ1-4; D is perhaps TRBD1 (5 bases). CDR1 and CDR2 (germline): WSHSY, SAAADI. CDR3 length: 13 residues. V was clipped by 8 bases and J by 1 base, with 8 bases between them. CDR3 in DNA: TGCGCCAGCGGTAGGGGAACTAATGAAAAACTGTTTTTT. Translating it yields CASGRGTNEKLFF.

J is TRBJ2-1 and V is TRBV23-1; D call uncertain. TRBV23-1 is given ORF status, its function remaining uncertain. This CDR3 has 14 residues. Trimming removed 3 bases from V and 5 bases from J, with 11 bases in between. CDR3 in DNA: TGCGCCAGCAGTCACCTCGAACCACACAATGAGCAGTTCTTC. Translated: CASSHLEPHNEQFF.

The V call is TRBV4-1, the J call TRBJ1-1; D gene uncertain. V was clipped by 3 bases and J by 7 bases, with 15 bases between them. The CDR3 runs to 14 residues. Looked up from germline, CDR1 is MGHRA and CDR2 is YSYEKL. DNA of the CDR3: TGCGCCAGCAGCCAGCATGAGGGTTCCATTGAAGCTTTCTTT. This codes for CASSQHEGSIEAFF.

In this sample, this clone turned up once. V gene TRBV11-2 combines with J gene TRBJ1-1; D not certain. CDR1 and CDR2 from the germline V gene are SGHAT and FQNNGV. This CDR3 spans 12 amino acids. V lost 3 bases, J lost 11 bases, and 13 bases lay in between. CDR3 amino acids: CASSLDSILAFF. CDR3 nucleotides: TGTGCCAGCAGCTTGGATTCTATTTTGGCTTTCTTT.

V and J are TRBV6-6 and TRBJ1-1, with a possible D match to TRBD1 (5 bases). Trimming cost V 7 bases and J 4 bases, with 13 bases left between them. CDR3 length equals 13 residues. The V gene's germline CDR1 is MNHNY and CDR2 SVGAGI (reference sequence). The CDR3 DNA reads TGTGCCAGCATACGGGGCGTAGGCACTGAAGCTTTCTTT. This codes for CASIRGVGTEAFF.

The rearrangement joins TRBV6-1 to TRBJ2-2; D may be TRBD2 (5 bases). This CDR3 contains 14 residues. Trimming shortened V by 7 bases and J by 3 bases, and 12 bases separated the two germline ends. Germline values: CDR1 MNHNS, CDR2 SASEGT. CDR3 nucleotides: TGTGCCAGCACTATTCTAGCAGACACCGGGGAGCTGTTTTTT. Translated, it gives CASTILADTGELFF.

By proportion, this clone is medium-sized. The chain uses TRBV9 and TRBJ2-3; 8 nucleotides agree with TRBD1. CDR1 and CDR2 from the germline V gene are SGDLS and YYNGEE. This CDR3 has 13 amino acids. Losses at the gene ends were 4 bases for V and 6 bases for J; bases not matched to a gene: 4. Here the CDR3 DNA reads TGTGCCAGCAGCTTGACAGGGGCGGATACGCAGTATTTT. As protein: CASSLTGADTQYF.

The V call is TRBV11-2, the J call TRBJ2-2; 10 positions match TRBD1. CDR1 and CDR2 (germline): SGHAT, FQNNGV. The CDR3 sequence is 15 residues long. The trim removed 4 bases at V and 5 bases at J, leaving 4 bases unmatched. The DNA of the CDR3 is TGTGCCAGCAGCTCGACAGGGGGCAGGACCGGGGAGCTGTTTTTT. It is translated as CASSSTGGRTGELFF.